The entry that follows covers one T cell receptor beta chain sequence. Antigen: not known. The entry originates in a study of T-cell reconstitution after alpha-beta-depleted transplantation in children. Overall study results and limits: Some patients owed their high day-60 TCRbeta diversity to surviving recipient T cells and thymic progenitors.

As it was prepared, the TCRbeta library received unique molecular identifiers. TCRdb recomputed calls from the PCR reads with MiXCR, one row per CDR3 protein. Of approximately 230,000 distinct CDR3 sequences in the sample, 20% to 30% were seen once. This CDR3 region has 17 residues. The V segment lost 0 bases and the J segment 4 bases; nucleotides outside the gene matches: 8. Germline CDR1 reads KGHSH; CDR2 reads LQKENI. This chain uses TRBV18 with TRBJ2-2; 7 bases line up with TRBD1. The source of this sequence is a girl aged 2 to 9 with Fanconi anemia, due to receive a stem cell transplant. The sequences come from PBMCs, collected before TCRalphabeta/CD19-depleted stem cell transplant. CDR3 nucleotide sequence: TGTGCCAGCTCACCACCAGTTGGACAGGCCGGCACCGGGGAGCTGTTTTTT. Translated, it gives CASSPPVGQAGTGELFF. The variable domain in full, with the rest retrieved from reference TRBV18 and TRBJ2-2, is NAGVMQNPRHLVRRRGQEARLRCSPMKGHSHVYWYRQLPEEGLKFMVYLQKENIIDESGMPKERFSAEFPKEGPSILRIQQVVRGDSAAYFCASSPPVGQAGTGELFFGEGSRLTVL.